This TCR beta chain is drawn from a study of T cell responses to AZD1222 COVID-19 vaccine. Assay: immunoSEQ multiplex PCR; the TCRdb copy retains only in-frame clones and omits some. The sample lists about 120,000 clones, around nine tenths occurring once. Note on this clone: Its cognate antigen is unknown.

With 5 bases removed from V and 5 bases from J, the gap between germline ends came to 13 bases. There are 14 residues in the CDR3. Germline assignment: CDR1 MNHEY and CDR2 SVGEGT. Findings of the study overall: Spike-specific TCR breadth and depth rose after two AZD1222 doses. Among AZD1222 vaccinees, only six were seropositive at baseline. The study reported that nearly half of spike-specific TCRs target unmutated variant regions.

This specimen was peripheral blood, taken 28 days after the second dose of the MenACWY control vaccine. V and J are TRBV6-2 or TRBV6-3 and TRBJ2-4, with D possibly matching TRBD2 (7 bases). The clonotype was recovered from an adult who received the MenACWY meningococcal vaccine as a control. In DNA form, the CDR3 reads TGTGCCAGCAGTAGGGGGGGGGCAGAAAACATTCAGTACTTC. Translated, it gives CASSRGGAENIQYF.